The present entry profiles one TCR beta chain with its context. Its antigen is unidentified. This CDR3 comprises 17 residues. Trimming stripped 5 bases from V and 5 bases from J, with 23 bases between. Per germline, CDR1 SEHNR and CDR2 FQNEAQ (reference sequence). This entry belongs to a study of identical twins. A universal primer binding site was introduced by template switching. The final cDNA contained unique molecular identifiers. TCRdb reprocessed the 5' RACE reads via MiXCR and lists one record per CDR3 protein. The sample consists of 450,000 or so distinct CDR3 sequences, approximately 24% of them appearing once. General study points: Zero-insertion analyses could be partly confounded by invariant MAIT and iNKT cells.

These data also featured in a second study, about T cells expressing NK-cell markers. This second study says: In several donors, these clonotypes also led the CD3+CD56-NKG2C+ fraction.

This chain connects TRBV7-9 to TRBJ2-3, with D perhaps matching TRBD2 (6 bases). Specimen: CD4+ T cells sorted from blood. The receptor comes from a woman younger than 30 in good health. CDR3 amino acids: CASSPGVVGWVQDTQYF. The CDR3 DNA reads as TGTGCCAGCAGCCCGGGGGTAGTTGGGTGGGTCCAAGATACGCAGTATTTT.